Listed below are T cell receptor beta chains from one sample, sequenced in a study of cytomegalovirus exposure and HLA in healthy donors. The assay was immunoSEQ multiplex PCR, and TCRdb's table has in-frame clones only and misses some. The sample table sets out tens of thousands of clones. The sample comprised PBMCs. Receptor source: a man aged 35 to 55 in good health and CMV-seronegative. Each CDR3 is given with its conserved first and last residue. A D gene is named only where the DNA matches it firmly. Clone sizes are given selectively: once, few, many, or a class where the clone is expanded.

clone_size	j_call	d_call	v_call	cdr3_aa	cdr3_nt
NA	TRBJ1-3	TRBD1	TRBV29-1	CSVQFRTGNSGNTIYF	TGCAGCGTCCAATTCAGGACAGGCAACTCTGGAAACACCATATATTTT
NA	TRBJ2-7	NA	TRBV5-1	CASSLGRLEQYF	TGCGCCAGCAGCTTGGGTCGACTCGAGCAGTACTTC
NA	TRBJ2-6	TRBD1	TRBV4-1	CASSQRQGARGANVLTF	TGCGCCAGCAGCCAGAGACAGGGGGCCCGAGGGGCCAACGTCCTGACTTTC
NA	TRBJ2-7	NA	TRBV28	CASSFHLAELAYEQYF	TGTGCCAGCAGTTTCCATCTCGCGGAGCTCGCCTACGAGCAGTACTTC
NA	TRBJ1-1	NA	TRBV10-2	CASSDQGLGTEAFF	TGCGCCAGCAGTGATCAGGGGCTGGGGACTGAAGCTTTCTTT
NA	TRBJ2-1	NA	TRBV10-3	CAISVGGAYNEQFF	TGTGCCATCAGTGTTGGGGGCGCTTACAATGAGCAGTTCTTC
NA	TRBJ2-7	TRBD1	TRBV28	CASSYRGRLYEQYF	TGTGCCAGCAGTTACAGGGGGCGTCTCTACGAGCAGTACTTC
NA	TRBJ1-5	NA	TRBV16	CASSQTGMGQPQHF	TGTGCCAGCAGCCAAACGGGAATGGGGCAGCCCCAGCATTTT
NA	TRBJ1-1	NA	TRBV27	CASSQTWRVGNTEAFF	TGTGCCAGCAGTCAGACTTGGCGGGTGGGAAACACTGAAGCTTTCTTT
NA	TRBJ2-1	NA	TRBV4-2	CASSQGSREALFF	TGTGCCAGCAGCCAAGGGTCCCGAGAGGCGCTGTTCTTC
NA	TRBJ2-1	TRBD2	TRBV19	CASSISSGNVNEQFF	TGTGCCAGTAGTATTTCGAGCGGGAATGTCAATGAGCAGTTCTTC
NA	TRBJ2-1	NA	TRBV19	CASSIDRSGSYNEQFF	TGTGCCAGTAGTATAGATCGGAGCGGGTCGTACAATGAGCAGTTCTTC
NA	TRBJ1-2	NA	TRBV30	CAWWGVGRNYGYTF	TGTGCCTGGTGGGGGGTGGGGCGAAACTATGGCTACACCTTC
NA	TRBJ2-6	TRBD1	TRBV6-1	CASSEDRGTGAANVLTF	TGTGCCAGCAGTGAAGACAGGGGTACAGGTGCGGCCAACGTCCTGACTTTC
NA	TRBJ2-7	TRBD1	TRBV5-1	CASTNRQGSYEQYF	TGCGCCAGCACCAACAGACAGGGCTCCTACGAGCAGTACTTC
NA	TRBJ1-1	TRBD1	TRBV5-1	CASSLWGQDGTEAFF	TGCGCCAGCAGCTTGTGGGGACAGGATGGAACTGAAGCTTTCTTT
NA	TRBJ1-5	TRBD1	TRBV6-5	CASSGQGFNQPQHF	TGTGCCAGCAGTGGACAGGGATTCAATCAGCCCCAGCATTTT
NA	TRBJ2-1	NA	TRBV4-3	CASSQEGRIHNEQFF	TGCGCCAGCAGCCAAGAGGGCCGAATCCACAATGAGCAGTTCTTC
NA	TRBJ2-4	NA	TRBV5-1	CASSILGLQENIQYF	TGCGCCAGCAGCATACTGGGACTCCAAGAGAACATTCAGTACTTC
NA	TRBJ1-5	TRBD1	TRBV19	CASSPTGTGAGGNQPQHF	TGTGCCAGTAGTCCCACCGGGACAGGGGCCGGGGGCAATCAGCCCCAGCATTTT
NA	TRBJ2-1	TRBD1	TRBV5-1	CASSLGGQGGGIEQFF	TGCGCCAGCAGCTTGGGGGGACAGGGTGGGGGAATTGAGCAGTTCTTC
NA	TRBJ2-3	TRBD2	TRBV9	CASSVGGLAGGPGGTDTQYF	TGTGCCAGCAGCGTAGGGGGACTAGCGGGAGGTCCCGGAGGCACAGATACGCAGTATTTT
NA	TRBJ2-3	TRBD2	TRBV11-2	CASRSGLASTDTQYF	TGTGCCAGCAGATCTGGACTAGCTAGCACAGATACGCAGTATTTT
NA	TRBJ2-7	NA	TRBV28	CASSQQFLGMTGLSYEQYF	TGTGCCAGCAGCCAACAGTTCTTAGGGATGACAGGTTTGTCCTACGAGCAGTACTTC
NA	TRBJ2-5	NA	TRBV9	CASSVGRSSGSLQETQYF	TGTGCCAGCAGCGTAGGGCGTTCGAGCGGTAGCCTTCAAGAGACCCAGTACTTC
NA	TRBJ1-1	TRBD1	TRBV18	CASSPTDRPNLRNTEAFF	TGTGCCAGCTCACCAACGGACAGGCCTAACCTCCGGAACACTGAAGCTTTCTTT
NA	TRBJ2-1	NA	TRBV10-2	CASSGAAVSYNEQFF	TGCGCCAGCAGTGGGGCAGCCGTCTCCTACAATGAGCAGTTCTTC
NA	TRBJ1-1	NA	TRBV7-6	CASSLPDTEAFF	TGTGCCAGCAGCTTACCGGACACTGAAGCTTTCTTT
NA	TRBJ2-5	NA	TRBV9	CASSVSSVAGQETQYF	TGTGCCAGCAGCGTAAGCTCCGTTGCGGGTCAAGAGACCCAGTACTTC
NA	TRBJ2-7	NA	TRBV28	CASSLAGTYEQYF	TGTGCCAGCAGTTTGGCAGGGACCTACGAGCAGTACTTC
NA	TRBJ1-1	TRBD1	TRBV5-1	CASSSGGTEAFF	TGCGCCAGCTCCTCAGGGGGAACTGAAGCTTTCTTT
NA	TRBJ1-1	NA	TRBV19	CASRSRERGTEAFF	TGTGCCAGTAGATCCCGGGAACGGGGCACTGAAGCTTTCTTT
NA	TRBJ2-5	NA	TRBV9	CASSPREPEGTQYF	TGTGCCAGCAGCCCTCGTGAGCCAGAGGGGACCCAGTACTTC
NA	TRBJ2-5	TRBD1	TRBV13	CASSLMGQGRETQYF	TGTGCCAGCAGCCTAATGGGACAGGGTCGGGAGACCCAGTACTTC
NA	TRBJ1-2	NA	TRBV4-3	CASSQARVLNGYTF	TGCGCCAGCAGCCAAGCCAGGGTTTTAAATGGCTACACCTTC
NA	TRBJ2-3	TRBD2	TRBV9	CASSVDVTSADTQYF	TGTGCCAGCAGCGTAGATGTAACTAGCGCAGATACGCAGTATTTT
NA	TRBJ2-7	NA	TRBV6-5	CASSPDRLYEQYF	TGTGCCAGCAGCCCGGACAGACTCTACGAGCAGTACTTC
NA	TRBJ2-2	NA	TRBV19	CASIHAGELFF	TGTGCCAGTATACACGCCGGGGAGCTGTTTTTT
NA	TRBJ2-5	NA	TRBV5-8	CASSPGVRGETQYF	TGTGCCAGCAGCCCGGGGGTGAGAGGAGAGACCCAGTACTTC
NA	TRBJ1-3	TRBD1	TRBV29-1	CSVGSTGAGNTIYF	TGCAGCGTTGGTAGTACAGGGGCCGGAAACACCATATATTTT
NA	TRBJ2-7	NA	TRBV11-2	CASSLGPLTYEQYF	TGTGCCAGCAGCTTAGGCCCACTAACCTACGAGCAGTACTTC
NA	TRBJ1-5	TRBD1	TRBV7-2	CASTKGQGSNQPQHF	TGTGCCAGCACCAAAGGACAGGGTAGCAATCAGCCCCAGCATTTT
NA	TRBJ2-3	NA	TRBV6-5	CAASGGGKQYF	TGTGCCGCTAGTGGGGGAGGTAAGCAGTATTTT
NA	TRBJ2-2	TRBD1	TRBV29-1	CSVEDLDRGRVGELFF	TGCAGCGTTGAAGATCTCGACAGGGGGCGGGTCGGGGAGCTGTTTTTT
medium-sized	TRBJ2-7	NA	TRBV4-3	CASSLSVQTYEQYF	TGCGCCAGCAGCCTTAGCGTGCAAACCTACGAGCAGTACTTC
NA	TRBJ1-5	NA	TRBV14	CASSQAGQPQHF	TGTGCCAGCAGCCAAGCGGGGCAGCCCCAGCATTTT
NA	TRBJ2-1	TRBD2	TRBV18	CASSPPGTSGRNNEQFF	TGTGCCAGCTCACCACCCGGGACTAGCGGGAGGAACAATGAGCAGTTCTTC
NA	TRBJ2-7	TRBD1	TRBV28	CASSFQDRGLYEQYF	TGTGCCAGCAGTTTCCAGGACAGGGGGCTTTACGAGCAGTACTTC
NA	TRBJ1-3	NA	TRBV7-2	CASSLGGTMGNTIYF	TGTGCCAGCAGCTTAGGGGGGACAATGGGAAACACCATATATTTT